The subject of this entry is one TCR beta chain. The data were taken from a study of blood T cell repertoires in COVID-19. Study at large: Spain, Italy and the United States supplied samples that represented acute and convalescent COVID-19.

Original handling: Estimates of nucleated cell counts were drawn from the amplification of reference gene primers. The repertoire was sequenced with immunoSEQ multiplex PCR; TCRdb's copy has only in-frame clones and lacks some. The DNA gave D and trimming, while V, J and clone size come from that table. Among 140,000 to 150,000 clones listed, around nine tenths were seen once. CDR3 length: 16 amino acids. Germline CDR1 is MNHEY and CDR2 is SVGAGI. V was clipped by 0 bases and J by 0 bases, with 8 bases between them. The rearrangement joins TRBV6-5 to TRBJ2-2; D gene ambiguous. The sequenced sample consisted of peripheral blood. The TCR was taken from a human donor in a cohort sampled during active COVID-19. DNA of the CDR3: TGTGCCAGCAGTTACTCGAGACATACGAACACCGGGGAGCTGTTTTTT. Protein: CASSYSRHTNTGELFF.